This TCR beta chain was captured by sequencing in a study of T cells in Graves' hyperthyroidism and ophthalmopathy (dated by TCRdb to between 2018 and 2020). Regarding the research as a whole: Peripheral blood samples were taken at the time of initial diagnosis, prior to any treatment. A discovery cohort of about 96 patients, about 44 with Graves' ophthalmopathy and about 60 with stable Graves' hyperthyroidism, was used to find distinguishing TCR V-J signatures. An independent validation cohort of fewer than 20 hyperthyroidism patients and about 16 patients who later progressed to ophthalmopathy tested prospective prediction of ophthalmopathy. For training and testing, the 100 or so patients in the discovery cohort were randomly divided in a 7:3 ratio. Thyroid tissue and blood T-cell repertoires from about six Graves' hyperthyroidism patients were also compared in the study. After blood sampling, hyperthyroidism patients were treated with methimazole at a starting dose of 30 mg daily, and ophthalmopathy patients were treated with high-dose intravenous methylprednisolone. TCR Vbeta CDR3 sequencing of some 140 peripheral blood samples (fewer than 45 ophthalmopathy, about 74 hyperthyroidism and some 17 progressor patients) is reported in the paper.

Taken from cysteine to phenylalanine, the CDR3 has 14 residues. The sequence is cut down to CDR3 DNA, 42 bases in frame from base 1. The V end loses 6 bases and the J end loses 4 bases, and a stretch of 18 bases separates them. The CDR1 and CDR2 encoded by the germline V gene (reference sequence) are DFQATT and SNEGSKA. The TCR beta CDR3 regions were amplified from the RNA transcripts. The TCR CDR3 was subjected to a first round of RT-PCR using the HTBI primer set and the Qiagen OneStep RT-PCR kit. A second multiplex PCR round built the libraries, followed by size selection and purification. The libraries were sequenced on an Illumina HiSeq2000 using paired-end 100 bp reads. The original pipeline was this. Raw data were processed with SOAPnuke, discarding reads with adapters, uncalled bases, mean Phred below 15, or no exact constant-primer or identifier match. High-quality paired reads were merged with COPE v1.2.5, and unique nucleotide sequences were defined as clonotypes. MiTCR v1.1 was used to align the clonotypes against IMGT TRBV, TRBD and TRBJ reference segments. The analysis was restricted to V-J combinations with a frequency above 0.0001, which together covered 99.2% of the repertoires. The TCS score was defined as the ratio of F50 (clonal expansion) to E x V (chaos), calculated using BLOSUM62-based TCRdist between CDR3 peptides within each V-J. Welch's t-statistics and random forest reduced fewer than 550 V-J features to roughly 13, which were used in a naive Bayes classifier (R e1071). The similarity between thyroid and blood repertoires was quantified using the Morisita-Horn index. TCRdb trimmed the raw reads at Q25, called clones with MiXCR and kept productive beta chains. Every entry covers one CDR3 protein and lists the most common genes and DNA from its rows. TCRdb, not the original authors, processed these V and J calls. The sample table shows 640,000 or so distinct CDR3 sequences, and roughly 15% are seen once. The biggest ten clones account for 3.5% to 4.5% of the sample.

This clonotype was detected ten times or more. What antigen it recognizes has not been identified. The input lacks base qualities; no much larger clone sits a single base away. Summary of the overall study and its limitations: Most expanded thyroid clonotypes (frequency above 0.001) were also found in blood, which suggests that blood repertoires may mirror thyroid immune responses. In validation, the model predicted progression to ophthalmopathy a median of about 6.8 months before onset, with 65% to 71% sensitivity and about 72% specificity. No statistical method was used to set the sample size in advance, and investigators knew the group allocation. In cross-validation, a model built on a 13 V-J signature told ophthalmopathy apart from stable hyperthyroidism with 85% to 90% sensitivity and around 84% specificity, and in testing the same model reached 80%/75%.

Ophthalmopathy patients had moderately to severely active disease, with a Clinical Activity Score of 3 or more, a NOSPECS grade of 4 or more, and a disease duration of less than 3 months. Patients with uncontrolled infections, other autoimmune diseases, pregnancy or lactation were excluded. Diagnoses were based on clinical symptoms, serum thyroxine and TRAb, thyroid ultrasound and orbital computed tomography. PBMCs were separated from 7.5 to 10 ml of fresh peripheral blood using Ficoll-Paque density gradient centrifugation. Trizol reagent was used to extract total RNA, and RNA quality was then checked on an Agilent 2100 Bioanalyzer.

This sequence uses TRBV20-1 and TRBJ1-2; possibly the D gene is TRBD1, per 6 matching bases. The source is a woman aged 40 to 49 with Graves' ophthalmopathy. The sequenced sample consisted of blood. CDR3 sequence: CSADTIRTAYGYTF. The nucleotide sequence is TGCAGTGCAGATACAATAAGGACAGCCTATGGCTACACCTTC.